A selection of T cell receptor beta chains follows, all from one sample in a study of shared clonotypes between healthy human individuals. Produced via immunoSEQ multiplex PCR; TCRdb's table is partial and in-frame only. The table has hundreds of thousands of clones, 72% seen once. The specimen was memory CD4+ T cells sorted from blood. Source of these receptors: a woman in her twenties or thirties in good health. Each CDR3 is given with its conserved first and last residue. A D gene is named only where the DNA matches it firmly. Clone size, where shown, is once, few, many, or a class for clones that have expanded.

CDR3 length: 14
V gene: TRBV6-5
clone size: -
J gene: TRBJ2-1
D gene: TRBD2
CDR3 DNA: TGTGCCAGCAGTCGAGGGACTAGCGGGTGGAGGCAGTTCTTC
CDR3 protein: CASSRGTSGWRQFF

CDR3 length: 14
V gene: TRBV19
clone size: -
J gene: TRBJ2-1
D gene: TRBD2
CDR3 DNA: TGTGCCAGTAGTGGTAGCGGGAGGGCCGGTGAGCAGTTCTTC
CDR3 protein: CASSGSGRAGEQFF

CDR3 length: 17
V gene: TRBV25-1
clone size: -
J gene: TRBJ2-3
D gene: -
CDR3 DNA: TGTGCCAGCAGTGAATTGGACCGACCTTCGTGGAGAGATACGCAGTATTTT
CDR3 protein: CASSELDRPSWRDTQYF

CDR3 length: 14
V gene: TRBV11-2
clone size: -
J gene: TRBJ1-1
D gene: -
CDR3 DNA: TGTGCCAGCAGCACCAGCTGGCTGAACACTGAAGCTTTCTTT
CDR3 protein: CASSTSWLNTEAFF

CDR3 length: 16
V gene: TRBV11-2
clone size: -
J gene: TRBJ2-5
D gene: TRBD1
CDR3 DNA: TGTGCCAGCAGCTTAGTACCGGGACAGGGATGGGAGACCCAGTACTTC
CDR3 protein: CASSLVPGQGWETQYF

CDR3 length: 16
V gene: TRBV29-1
clone size: -
J gene: TRBJ1-2
D gene: -
CDR3 DNA: TGCAGCGTTTCCAAGGACAGACCGCTCAAATGGTATGGCTACACCTTC
CDR3 protein: CSVSKDRPLKWYGYTF

CDR3 length: 14
V gene: TRBV25-1
clone size: few
J gene: TRBJ1-2
D gene: TRBD1
CDR3 DNA: TGTGCCAGCAGTGAACTGACAGGGGAGGACGGCTACACCTTC
CDR3 protein: CASSELTGEDGYTF

CDR3 length: 18
V gene: TRBV7-9
clone size: few
J gene: TRBJ2-7
D gene: -
CDR3 DNA: TGTGCCAGCAGCTATTTCACGTTCCAGGGGGGAAACAACTACGAGCAGTACTTC
CDR3 protein: CASSYFTFQGGNNYEQYF

CDR3 length: 13
V gene: TRBV18
clone size: few
J gene: TRBJ1-4
D gene: -
CDR3 DNA: TGTGCCAGCTCAGAGGGACGGAATGAAAAACTGTTTTTT
CDR3 protein: CASSEGRNEKLFF

CDR3 length: 15
V gene: TRBV28
clone size: once
J gene: TRBJ1-4
D gene: -
CDR3 DNA: TGTGCCAGCAGACCACAGGGTTTGGCTAATGAAAAACTGTTTTTT
CDR3 protein: CASRPQGLANEKLFF